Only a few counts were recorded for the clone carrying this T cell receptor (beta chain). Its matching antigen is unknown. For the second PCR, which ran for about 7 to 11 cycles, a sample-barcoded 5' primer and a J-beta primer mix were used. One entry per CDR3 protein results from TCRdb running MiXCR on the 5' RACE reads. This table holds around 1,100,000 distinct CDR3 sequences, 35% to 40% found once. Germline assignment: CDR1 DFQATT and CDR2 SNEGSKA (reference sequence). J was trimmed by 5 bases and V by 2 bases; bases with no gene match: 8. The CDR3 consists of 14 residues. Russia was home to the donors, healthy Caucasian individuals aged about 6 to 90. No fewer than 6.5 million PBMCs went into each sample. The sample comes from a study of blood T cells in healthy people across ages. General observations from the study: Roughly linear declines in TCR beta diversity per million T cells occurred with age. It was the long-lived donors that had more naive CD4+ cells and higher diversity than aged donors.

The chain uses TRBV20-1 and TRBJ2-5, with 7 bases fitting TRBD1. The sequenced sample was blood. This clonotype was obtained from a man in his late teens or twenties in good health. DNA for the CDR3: TGCAGTGCTAGACGTGACAGGGAGCAGGAGACCCAGTACTTC. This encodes CSARRDREQETQYF.